One and the same sample provided the 27 T cell receptor beta chains below, sequenced in a study of cytomegalovirus exposure and HLA in healthy donors. It was with 60 Vbeta and 13 Jbeta primers that the PCR ran. The table came from immunoSEQ multiplex PCR; TCRdb's copy has only in-frame clones and leaves some out. Its table records 50,000 to 60,000 clones. The sequenced sample consisted of PBMCs. Receptors were obtained from a woman aged 50 to 65 in good health and CMV-seropositive.

The rearrangement uses TRBV10-1 and TRBJ1-2; the D gene is possibly TRBD1 (6 bases). Between the trimmed V and J ends, which lost 10 bases and 8 bases, there was a span of 20 bases. CDR1 is WNHNN, CDR2 SYGVQD, per germline (reference sequence). This CDR3 is built from 13 residues. CDR3 sequence: CAISPPGADGYTF. For the CDR3, the DNA is TGCGCCATATCCCCCCCAGGGGCCGACGGCTACACCTTC.

The chain carries TRBV14 and TRBJ1-2; a possible D gene is TRBD1 (6 bases). With 4 bases removed from V and 4 bases from J, the gap between germline ends came to 13 bases. Per the germline V gene, CDR1 is SGHDN and CDR2 is FVKESK. This CDR3 is built from 14 residues. The CDR3 DNA reads as TGTGCCAGCAGCCCTTGGGGGGGCATCTATGGCTACACCTTC. Protein: CASSPWGGIYGYTF.

CDR3 region: CASSESFGEQYF. In DNA, the CDR3 is TGCGCCAGCAGTGAGTCTTTCGGCGAGCAGTACTTC. The chain recombines TRBV10-1 with TRBJ2-7; no definite D call. Trimming stripped 0 bases from V and 6 bases from J, with 6 bases between. The CDR3 runs 12 residues. Germline V CDR1 and CDR2: WNHNN, SYGVQD (reference sequence).

The chain links TRBV27 to TRBJ2-1, with 15 bases lining up with TRBD2. The CDR3 is 16 amino acids. The germline V gene has CDR1 MNHEY and CDR2 SMNVEV (reference sequence). The ends lost 2 bases at V and 5 bases at J; junction bases unmatched: 1. CDR3 in DNA: TGTGCCAGCAGTTTACGGACTAGCGGGGGGGACAATGAGCAGTTCTTC. Its translation is CASSLRTSGGDNEQFF.

The rearrangement uses TRBV28 and TRBJ1-1, with 8 bases aligning to TRBD1. From germline, CDR1 is MDHEN and CDR2 SYDVKM. V lost 3 bases to trimming and J lost 5 bases; unmatched junction nucleotides: 8. CDR3 size: 15 residues. The CDR3 protein is CASSLTGQGRTEAFF. In DNA, the CDR3 is TGTGCCAGCAGTTTGACCGGACAGGGTAGGACTGAAGCTTTCTTT.

The chain recombines TRBV30 with TRBJ1-2, with TRBD1 matching 9 bases. This CDR3 contains 14 residues. V was pared by 1 base and J by 3 bases, with 3 bases of the junction left unmatched. Germline CDR1 reads GTSNPN; CDR2 reads SVGIG (reference sequence). The CDR3 here is CAWSETGGDYGYTF. CDR3 nucleotide sequence: TGTGCCTGGAGTGAGACAGGGGGGGACTATGGCTACACCTTC.

This chain connects TRBV7-2 to TRBJ1-2; D unclear. This CDR3 contains 13 residues. Germline CDR1 reads SGHTA; CDR2 reads FQGNSA. Trimming took off 1 base at V and 4 bases at J, with 7 bases between the two ends. The CDR3 DNA follows: TGTGCCAGCAGCTTAGGACTGATCTATGGCTACACCTTC. Its translation is CASSLGLIYGYTF.

This chain connects TRBV7-9 to TRBJ1-3; no clear D. The germline V gene has CDR1 SEHNR and CDR2 FQNEAQ (reference sequence). CDR3 length equals 15 residues. Trimming stripped 1 base from V and 0 bases from J, with 7 bases between. The CDR3 region is CASSLVKLSGNTIYF. As DNA, the CDR3 is TGTGCCAGCAGCTTAGTGAAGCTCTCTGGAAACACCATATATTTT.

The chain is built from TRBV9 and TRBJ2-1, with D hard to call. The V end was cut by 2 bases, the J end by 2 bases, with 5 bases between. Germline V lookup: CDR1 SGDLS, CDR2 YYNGEE. This CDR3 comprises 13 residues. The CDR3 spells CASSVDTYNEQFF. The CDR3 DNA reads TGTGCCAGCAGCGTCGACACCTACAATGAGCAGTTCTTC.

V usage is TRBV5-1 and J usage is TRBJ1-1, with TRBD1 matching over 9 bases. The CDR3 length is 14 residues. Germline V gene sequence: CDR1 SGHRS, CDR2 YFSETQ. Trimming cost V 5 bases and J 0 bases; bases outside gene matches: 2. The CDR3 spells CASRRQGVNTEAFF. CDR3 nucleotides: TGCGCCAGCAGGCGACAGGGGGTGAACACTGAAGCTTTCTTT.

The rearrangement joins TRBV7-2 to TRBJ1-5, with D possibly matching TRBD1 (5 bases). CDR1 and CDR2 from the germline V gene are SGHTA and FQGNSA. The CDR3 has 12 amino acids. V dropped 9 bases and J dropped 7 bases, with 13 bases sitting between them. CDR3 sequence (DNA): TGTGCCAGTCGTCAGGGTTCCCAGCCCCAGCATTTT. Translating gives CASRQGSQPQHF.

The chain links TRBV6-1 to TRBJ2-5; 10 nucleotides line up with TRBD2. Per the germline V gene, CDR1 is MNHNS and CDR2 is SASEGT. Trimming at V came to 3 bases and at J to 2 bases, leaving 6 bases not matched to a gene. The CDR3 totals 16 residues. The CDR3 DNA is TGTGCCAGCAGTGACTGGACTAGCGGCGATCAAGAGACCCAGTACTTC. Residues: CASSDWTSGDQETQYF.

This chain uses TRBV5-1 with TRBJ1-4, with D unresolved. V lost 3 bases to trimming and J lost 2 bases, with 20 bases between them. The CDR3 has 18 amino acids. Germline assignment: CDR1 SGHRS and CDR2 YFSETQ. CDR3 in DNA: TGCGCCAGCAGCTCTGCGGATCCGTTTGGAGGTACTAATGAAAAACTGTTTTTT. Protein: CASSSADPFGGTNEKLFF.

V and J are TRBV14 and TRBJ1-1; 7 bases agree with TRBD1. Trimming removed 6 bases from V and 4 bases from J; junction bases left unmatched: 8. CDR1 and CDR2 (germline): SGHDN, FVKESK. This CDR3 region has 14 residues. The CDR3 here is CASSKTTGLTEAFF. CDR3 nucleotide sequence: TGTGCCAGCAGTAAAACGACAGGGCTCACTGAAGCTTTCTTT.

V and J are TRBV6-5 and TRBJ1-4, with D uncertain. CDR1 is MNHEY, CDR2 SVGAGI, per germline. The CDR3 covers 15 residues. Trimming removed 9 bases at V and 0 bases at J, with 14 bases between. The CDR3 DNA sequence: TGTGCCAGTCGACCGGGAGGGTCAACTAATGAAAAACTGTTTTTT. The encoded protein is CASRPGGSTNEKLFF.

J is TRBJ1-1 and V is TRBV18; D is unclear. CDR1 is KGHSH and CDR2 is LQKENI in the germline V gene. V shed 3 bases and J shed 1 base, with 9 bases lying between them. There are 14 residues in the CDR3. Here the CDR3 reads CASSPWAGNTEAFF. CDR3 nucleotide sequence: TGTGCCAGCTCACCTTGGGCGGGGAACACTGAAGCTTTCTTT.

The J gene is TRBJ2-1, the V gene TRBV5-1; maybe TRBD2 (7 bases). The CDR3 length is 17 residues. With 0 bases removed from V and 9 bases from J, the gap between germline ends came to 22 bases. Germline CDR1 and CDR2: SGHRS and YFSETQ. The CDR3 reads CASSLAVGGQGGGEQFF. CDR3 in DNA: TGCGCCAGCAGCTTGGCCGTCGGCGGGCAGGGAGGGGGTGAGCAGTTCTTC.

The rearrangement uses TRBV5-1 and TRBJ2-3, with TRBD2 matching 13 bases. Germline V gene data show CDR1 as SGHRS and CDR2 as YFSETQ. Trimming at V came to 3 bases and at J to 1 base, leaving 8 bases not matched to a gene. The CDR3 consists of 18 residues. CDR3 in DNA: TGCGCCAGCAGCTGGCCCCTCACTAGCGGGAGGGGCACAGATACGCAGTATTTT. Its translation: CASSWPLTSGRGTDTQYF.

CDR3 sequence (DNA): TGTGCCAGCAGCTTAGCGAGGACAGGGACTGGAAAGCCCCAGCATTTT. It specifies CASSLARTGTGKPQHF. The chain has TRBV7-8 and TRBJ1-5; 8 nucleotides line up with TRBD1. The germline V gene has CDR1 SGHVS and CDR2 FQNEAQ. J lost 8 bases, V lost 0 bases, and 9 bases had no gene match. This CDR3 region has 16 residues. The variable domain in full, completed from reference TRBV7-8 and TRBJ1-5, reads GAGVSQSPRYKVAKRGQDVALRCDPISGHVSLFWYQQALGQGPEFLTYFQNEAQLDKSGLPSDRFFAERPEGSVSTLKIQRTQQEDSAVYLCASSLARTGTGKPQHFGDGTRLSIL.

This rearrangement joins TRBV27 to TRBJ1-5; 7 nucleotides agree with TRBD1. V was clipped by 0 bases and J by 3 bases; unmatched bases: 5. CDR3 size: 16 residues. Germline V gene lookup returns CDR1 MNHEY and CDR2 SMNVEV (reference sequence). The CDR3, as DNA: TGTGCCAGCAGTTTATCCCACGGGACAGACAATCAGCCCCAGCATTTT. Residues: CASSLSHGTDNQPQHF.

The V gene is TRBV10-1, the J gene TRBJ2-5; D might be TRBD1 (6 bases). With 10 bases removed from V and 5 bases from J, the gap between germline ends came to 14 bases. The CDR3 runs to 12 residues. Germline assignment: CDR1 WNHNN and CDR2 SYGVQD (reference sequence). CDR3 loop: CATQGSGETQYF. The CDR3 DNA is TGCGCCACCCAGGGGTCTGGGGAGACCCAGTACTTC.

V usage is TRBV5-6 and J usage is TRBJ2-6, with 7 bases aligning to TRBD1. The CDR3 consists of 16 residues. Trimming removed 2 bases from V and 6 bases from J; junction bases left unmatched: 8. Germline V lookup: CDR1 SGHDT, CDR2 YYEEEE. In DNA, the CDR3 is TGTGCCAGCAGCTTTTTTAGGGGGCTTGTGGCCAACGTCCTGACTTTC. Protein: CASSFFRGLVANVLTF.

The chain combines TRBV4-2 with TRBJ1-2; 8 positions match TRBD1. CDR3 length: 16 residues. Germline assignment: CDR1 LGHNA and CDR2 YNFKEQ. V was pared by 0 bases and J by 6 bases, with 9 bases of the junction left unmatched. The chain's CDR3 is CASSQDWSRGLDGYTF. CDR3 in DNA: TGTGCCAGCAGCCAAGATTGGTCCAGGGGGCTAGATGGCTACACCTTC.

The chain has TRBV28 and TRBJ2-5, with 11 positions matching TRBD2. In germline, CDR1 is MDHEN, CDR2 SYDVKM. The CDR3 sequence is 15 residues long. After removal of 6 bases from V and 4 bases from J, the junction contained 7 bases not matched to a gene. As DNA, the CDR3 is TGTGCCAGCAGGGGGTTAGCGGGAGGGGGAGAGACCCAGTACTTC. This codes for CASRGLAGGGETQYF.

The rearrangement joins TRBV2 to TRBJ2-3; D is unclear. The CDR3 is 15 amino acids. Trimming shortened V by 7 bases and J by 0 bases, and 14 bases separated the two germline ends. Germline-derived CDR1 and CDR2 are SNHLY and FYNNEI. Here the CDR3 DNA reads TGTGCCAGCAACCACCATGGGCTTAGCACAGATACGCAGTATTTT. This translates into CASNHHGLSTDTQYF.

The CDR3 bases are TGTGCCAGCAGCTTTTGGACTAGCGGGAGTGATTACGAGCAGTACTTC. It translates to CASSFWTSGSDYEQYF. The V and J genes are TRBV7-2 and TRBJ2-7; 13 bases are shared with TRBD2. The CDR3 is 16 residues long. Germline values: CDR1 SGHTA, CDR2 FQGNSA. The trim removed 3 bases at V and 4 bases at J, leaving 6 bases unmatched.

The chain employs TRBV13 and TRBJ2-3; TRBD2 matches at 9 bases. The germline gives CDR1 PRHDT, CDR2 FYEKMQ (reference sequence). The CDR3 has 18 amino acids. Trimming at V came to 4 bases and at J to 4 bases, leaving 15 bases not matched to a gene. As DNA, the CDR3 is TGTGCCAGCAGCTCTCAAGGGGATAGCGGGAGTCCAGCAGATACGCAGTATTTT. It specifies CASSSQGDSGSPADTQYF.